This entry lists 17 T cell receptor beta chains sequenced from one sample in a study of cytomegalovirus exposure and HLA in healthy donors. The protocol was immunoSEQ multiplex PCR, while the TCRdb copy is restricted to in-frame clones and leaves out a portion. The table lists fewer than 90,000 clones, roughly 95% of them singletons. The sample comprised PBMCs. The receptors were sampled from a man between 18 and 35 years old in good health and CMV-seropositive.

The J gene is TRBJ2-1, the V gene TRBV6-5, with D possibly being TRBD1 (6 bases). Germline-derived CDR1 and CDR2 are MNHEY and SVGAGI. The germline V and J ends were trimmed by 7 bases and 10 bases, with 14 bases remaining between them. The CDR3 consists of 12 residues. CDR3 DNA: TGTGCCAGCACCGAAAACAGGGAGGAGCAGTTCTTC. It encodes CASTENREEQFF.

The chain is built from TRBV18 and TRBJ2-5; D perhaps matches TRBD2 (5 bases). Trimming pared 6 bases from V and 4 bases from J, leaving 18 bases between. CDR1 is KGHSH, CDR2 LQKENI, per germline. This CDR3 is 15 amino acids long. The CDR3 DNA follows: TGTGCCAGCTCGGTGATAGGGATTGGAGGAGAGACCCAGTACTTC. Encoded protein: CASSVIGIGGETQYF.

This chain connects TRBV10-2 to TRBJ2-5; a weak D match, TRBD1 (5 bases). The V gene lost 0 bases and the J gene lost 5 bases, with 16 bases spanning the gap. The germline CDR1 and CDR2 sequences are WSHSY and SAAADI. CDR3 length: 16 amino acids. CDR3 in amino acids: CASSESGRQGWETQYF. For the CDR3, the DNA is TGCGCCAGCAGTGAGTCTGGGCGGCAGGGATGGGAGACCCAGTACTTC.

CDR3 sequence reads: CASAVSGSYEQYF. The CDR3 DNA reads TGTGCCAGCGCGGTCAGCGGGTCATACGAGCAGTACTTC. The chain links TRBV7-2 to TRBJ2-7, with TRBD2 as a possible D gene (6 bases). The CDR3 totals 13 residues. The germline V gene has CDR1 SGHTA and CDR2 FQGNSA. The V and J ends lost 8 bases and 4 bases respectively, with 15 bases between them.

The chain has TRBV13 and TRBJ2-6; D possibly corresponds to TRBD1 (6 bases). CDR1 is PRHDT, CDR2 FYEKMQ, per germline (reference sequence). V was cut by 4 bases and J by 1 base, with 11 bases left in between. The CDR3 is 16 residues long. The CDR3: CASSSLGQSGANVLTF. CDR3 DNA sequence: TGTGCCAGCAGCTCACTTGGACAGTCTGGGGCCAACGTCCTGACTTTC. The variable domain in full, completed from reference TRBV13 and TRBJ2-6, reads AAGVIQSPRHLIKEKRETATLKCYPIPRHDTVYWYQQGPGQDPQFLISFYEKMQSDKGSIPDRFSAQQFSDYHSELNMSSLELGDSALYFCASSSLGQSGANVLTFGAGSRLTVL.

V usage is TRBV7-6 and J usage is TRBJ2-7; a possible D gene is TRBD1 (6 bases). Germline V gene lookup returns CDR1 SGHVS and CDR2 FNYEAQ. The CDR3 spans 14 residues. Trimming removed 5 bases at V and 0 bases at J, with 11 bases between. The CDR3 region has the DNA TGTGCCAGCAGCCCTCGGGACACCTCCTACGAGCAGTACTTC. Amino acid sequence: CASSPRDTSYEQYF.

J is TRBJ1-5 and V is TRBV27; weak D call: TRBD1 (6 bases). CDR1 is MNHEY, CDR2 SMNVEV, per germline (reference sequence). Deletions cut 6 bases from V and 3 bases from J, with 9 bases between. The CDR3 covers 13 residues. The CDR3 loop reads CASSMGANQPQHF. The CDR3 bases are TGTGCCAGCAGCATGGGGGCCAATCAGCCCCAGCATTTT.

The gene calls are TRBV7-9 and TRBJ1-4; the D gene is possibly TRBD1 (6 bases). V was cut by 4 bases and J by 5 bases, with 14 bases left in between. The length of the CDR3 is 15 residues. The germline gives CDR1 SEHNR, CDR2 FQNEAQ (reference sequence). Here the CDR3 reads CASSSDGTLNEKLFF. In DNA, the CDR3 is TGTGCCAGCAGCTCGGACGGGACACTAAATGAAAAACTGTTTTTT.

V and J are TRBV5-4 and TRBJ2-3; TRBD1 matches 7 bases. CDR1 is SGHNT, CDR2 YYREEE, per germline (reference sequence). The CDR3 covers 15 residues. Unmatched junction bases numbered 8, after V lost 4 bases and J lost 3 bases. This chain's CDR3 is CASSLWTGSTDTQYF. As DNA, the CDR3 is TGTGCCAGCAGCCTATGGACAGGATCGACAGATACGCAGTATTTT.

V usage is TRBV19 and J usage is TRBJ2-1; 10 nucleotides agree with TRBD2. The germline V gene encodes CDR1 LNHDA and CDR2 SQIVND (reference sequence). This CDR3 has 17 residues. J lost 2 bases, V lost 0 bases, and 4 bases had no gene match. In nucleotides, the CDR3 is TGTGCCAGTAGTATAGATGAGACTAGCGGGCCCTACAATGAGCAGTTCTTC. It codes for CASSIDETSGPYNEQFF.

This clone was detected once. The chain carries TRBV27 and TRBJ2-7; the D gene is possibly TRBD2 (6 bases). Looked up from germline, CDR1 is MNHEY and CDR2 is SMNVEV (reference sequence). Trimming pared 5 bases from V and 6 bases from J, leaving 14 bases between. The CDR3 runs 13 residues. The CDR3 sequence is CASSPHRLGEQYF. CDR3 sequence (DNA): TGTGCCAGCAGTCCCCATCGACTAGGCGAGCAGTACTTC.

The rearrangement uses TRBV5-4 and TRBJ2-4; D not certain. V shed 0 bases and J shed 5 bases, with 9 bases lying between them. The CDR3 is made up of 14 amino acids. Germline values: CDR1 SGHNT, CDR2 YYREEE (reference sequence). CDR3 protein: CASSLDLAQNIQYF. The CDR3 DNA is TGTGCCAGCAGCTTGGACCTGGCTCAAAACATTCAGTACTTC.

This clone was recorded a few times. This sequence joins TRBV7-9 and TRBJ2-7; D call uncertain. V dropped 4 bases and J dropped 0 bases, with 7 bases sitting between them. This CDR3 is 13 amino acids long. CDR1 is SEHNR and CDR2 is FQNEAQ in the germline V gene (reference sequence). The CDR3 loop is CASSWRSSYEQYF. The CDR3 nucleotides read TGTGCCAGCAGCTGGAGAAGCTCCTACGAGCAGTACTTC.

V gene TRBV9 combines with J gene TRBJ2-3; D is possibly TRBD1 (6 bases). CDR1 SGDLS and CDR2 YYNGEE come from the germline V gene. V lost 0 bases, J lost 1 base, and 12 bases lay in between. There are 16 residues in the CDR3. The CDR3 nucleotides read TGTGCCAGCAGCGTAGAAGGGGGTCGTGGCACAGATACGCAGTATTTT. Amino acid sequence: CASSVEGGRGTDTQYF.

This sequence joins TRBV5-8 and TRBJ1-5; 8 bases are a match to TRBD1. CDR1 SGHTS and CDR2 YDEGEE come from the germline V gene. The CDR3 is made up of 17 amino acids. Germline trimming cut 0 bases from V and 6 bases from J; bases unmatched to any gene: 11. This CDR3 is CASSLDGWRQGSQPQHF. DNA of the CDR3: TGTGCCAGCAGCTTGGATGGTTGGAGACAGGGGAGTCAGCCCCAGCATTTT.

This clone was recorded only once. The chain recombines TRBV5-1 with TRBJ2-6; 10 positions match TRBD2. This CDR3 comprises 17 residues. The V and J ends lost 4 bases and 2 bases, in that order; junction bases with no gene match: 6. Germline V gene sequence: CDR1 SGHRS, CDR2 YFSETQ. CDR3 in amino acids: CASSLGLAGAGANVLTF. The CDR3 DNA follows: TGCGCCAGCAGCCTGGGGCTAGCGGGAGCTGGGGCCAACGTCCTGACTTTC.

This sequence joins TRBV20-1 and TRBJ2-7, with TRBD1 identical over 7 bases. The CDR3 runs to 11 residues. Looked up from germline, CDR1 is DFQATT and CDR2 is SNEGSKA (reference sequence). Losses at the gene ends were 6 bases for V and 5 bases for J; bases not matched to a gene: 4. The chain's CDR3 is CSASTGDEQYF. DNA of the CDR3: TGCAGTGCAAGTACAGGGGACGAGCAGTACTTC.